These 24 T cell receptor beta chains originate from one sample sequenced in a study of OX40 agonist ivuxolimab in advanced cancers. Library prep was done by the immunoSEQ multiplex PCR assay. TCRdb retrieved this table from immuneACCESS and kept in-frame rearrangements only. Not all clones are present; in checked studies, unresolved V genes account for under half, and no reason is known for the remainder. This sample lists roughly 38,000 clones; 74% were detected once. Of the sample, around a sixth falls within the top ten clones. The sample consisted of CD4+ or CD8+ T cells sorted from blood, taken in a trial of the OX40 agonist ivuxolimab. The receptors stem from an adult with an advanced solid tumor such as melanoma, head and neck, liver or kidney cancer.

This clone was observed a handful of times. This rearrangement joins TRBV11-3 to TRBJ1-1, with D hard to call. Trimming removed 3 bases from V and 2 bases from J, with 7 bases in between. The germline V gene encodes CDR1 SGHNT and CDR2 YENEEA. This CDR3 region has 13 residues. This CDR3 reads CASSLGSNTEAFF. In DNA form, the CDR3 reads TGTGCCAGCAGCTTGGGCAGCAACACTGAAGCTTTCTTT.

The genes are TRBV18 and TRBJ1-1, with 8 bases lining up with TRBD1. The V segment lost 6 bases and the J segment 2 bases; nucleotides outside the gene matches: 5. Per germline, CDR1 KGHSH and CDR2 LQKENI. The CDR3 consists of 14 residues. This CDR3 reads CASSRTGPNTEAFF. Here the CDR3 DNA reads TGTGCCAGCTCGCGGACAGGGCCCAACACTGAAGCTTTCTTT.

The chain is built from TRBV7-9 and TRBJ1-1; D remains ambiguous. The CDR3 spans 14 residues. Germline V gene lookup returns CDR1 SEHNR and CDR2 FQNEAQ (reference sequence). The germline V and J ends were trimmed by 3 bases and 1 base, with 9 bases remaining between them. Here the CDR3 DNA reads TGTGCCAGCAGCTTGGGGAGCTGGAACACTGAAGCTTTCTTT. Protein: CASSLGSWNTEAFF.

The rearrangement links TRBV9 to TRBJ1-1, with a tentative D call TRBD1 (5 bases). V was pared by 2 bases and J by 4 bases, with 9 bases between. In germline, CDR1 is SGDLS, CDR2 YYNGEE. CDR3 length: 13 residues. The CDR3 here is CASSVGVSTEAFF. Written as DNA, the CDR3 is TGTGCCAGCAGCGTGGGGGTATCCACTGAAGCTTTCTTT.

The chain uses TRBV14 and TRBJ1-2, with unresolved D. Germline values: CDR1 SGHDN, CDR2 FVKESK. The CDR3 has 12 amino acids. Trimming pared 1 base from V and 8 bases from J, leaving 8 bases between. CDR3 sequence (DNA): TGTGCCAGCAGCCAAGGTGTGGGAGGCTACACCTTC. Amino acids: CASSQGVGGYTF.

The J gene is TRBJ1-5, the V gene TRBV5-3; D gene uncertain. TRBV5-3 is noted as an ORF with a role that remains uncertain. V gave up 1 base and J gave up 7 bases, with 6 bases separating them. The CDR3 consists of 12 residues. The CDR3 is CARSLRAQPQHF. In DNA, the CDR3 is TGTGCCAGAAGCTTGAGGGCCCAGCCCCAGCATTTT.

The J gene is TRBJ1-2, the V gene TRBV6-5; perhaps TRBD1 as D (6 bases). CDR1 is MNHEY, CDR2 SVGAGI, per germline. The CDR3 has 13 amino acids. Trimming shortened V by 4 bases and J by 8 bases, and 14 bases separated the two germline ends. Here the CDR3 DNA reads TGTGCCAGCAGTTCAACAGGGATGGAAGGCTACACCTTC. Its translation: CASSSTGMEGYTF.

This chain connects TRBV6-4 to TRBJ1-1; TRBD1 matches at 9 bases. Per germline, CDR1 MRHNA and CDR2 SNTAGT. Unmatched junction bases numbered 2, after V lost 5 bases and J lost 4 bases. This CDR3 has 13 amino acids. This chain's CDR3 is CASSSDRGTEAFF. As DNA, the CDR3 is TGTGCCAGCAGTTCGGACAGGGGCACTGAAGCTTTCTTT.

This clone was counted only a few times. The chain couples TRBV5-1 to TRBJ1-1; D remains unclear. Per the germline V gene, CDR1 is SGHRS and CDR2 is YFSETQ. The CDR3 loop spans 15 amino acids. V shed 0 bases and J shed 5 bases, with 14 bases lying between them. The CDR3 DNA follows: TGCGCCAGCAGCTTGGAACCGGGAGGTTTGACTGAAGCTTTCTTT. It encodes CASSLEPGGLTEAFF. Full variable domain (missing parts from reference TRBV5-1 and TRBJ1-1): KAGVTQTPRYLIKTRGQQVTLSCSPISGHRSVSWYQQTPGQGLQFLFEYFSETQRNKGNFPGRFSGRQFSNSRSEMNVSTLELGDSALYLCASSLEPGGLTEAFFGQGTRLTVV.

The genes are TRBV5-1 and TRBJ2-2, with unresolved D. CDR3 length: 14 residues. Trimming took off 0 bases at V and 6 bases at J, with 9 bases between the two ends. The germline CDR1 and CDR2 sequences are SGHRS and YFSETQ. The chain's CDR3 is CASSLEALSGELFF. The CDR3 DNA sequence: TGCGCCAGCAGCTTGGAGGCGCTTTCCGGGGAGCTGTTTTTT.

This chain connects TRBV5-1 to TRBJ1-2, with TRBD1 as a possible D gene (5 bases). The CDR3 has 14 amino acids. The ends were cut back, 2 bases at V and 4 bases at J, with 12 bases in the middle. Germline V lookup: CDR1 SGHRS, CDR2 YFSETQ. This CDR3 is CASSFQAGGYGYTF. The CDR3 DNA sequence: TGCGCCAGCAGCTTTCAGGCCGGGGGCTATGGCTACACCTTC.

The V call is TRBV2, the J call TRBJ1-3; 8 bases fit TRBD1. This CDR3 has 13 residues. With 4 bases clipped from V and 6 bases from J, the junction kept 2 bases outside the gene matches. Germline loops: CDR1 SNHLY, CDR2 FYNNEI. The CDR3 sequence: CASSARGLNTIYF. CDR3 DNA sequence: TGTGCCAGCAGTGCCAGGGGGCTAAACACCATATATTTT.

V usage is TRBV10-1 and J usage is TRBJ2-5; 11 bases match TRBD2. In germline, CDR1 is WNHNN, CDR2 SYGVQD (reference sequence). The CDR3 has 15 amino acids. The V and J ends lost 0 bases and 7 bases, in that order; junction bases with no gene match: 4. CDR3 in amino acids: CASSESASGGMTQYF. The CDR3 DNA follows: TGCGCCAGCAGTGAGTCGGCTAGCGGGGGGATGACCCAGTACTTC.

The rearrangement uses TRBV30 and TRBJ2-3; D perhaps matches TRBD1 (5 bases). Per germline, CDR1 GTSNPN and CDR2 SVGIG (reference sequence). V was cut by 4 bases and J by 0 bases, with 8 bases left in between. This CDR3 comprises 13 residues. The CDR3 bases are TGTGCCTGGAATCAGGGTAGCACAGATACGCAGTATTTT. Translated: CAWNQGSTDTQYF. Complete variable domain (other parts from reference TRBV30 and TRBJ2-3): SQTIHQWPATLVQPVGSPLSLECTVEGTSNPNLYWYRQAAGRGLQLLFYSVGIGQISSEVPQNLSASRPQDRQFILSSKKLLLSDSGFYLCAWNQGSTDTQYFGPGTRLTVL.

This chain uses TRBV6-5 with TRBJ2-2; D gene ambiguous. This CDR3 region has 12 residues. Trimming shortened V by 0 bases and J by 13 bases, and 9 bases separated the two germline ends. CDR1 and CDR2 from the germline V gene are MNHEY and SVGAGI. DNA for the CDR3: TGTGCCAGCAGTTACTCCGGCGGAGCGCTGTTTTTT. Amino acid sequence: CASSYSGGALFF.

J is TRBJ2-3 and V is TRBV7-9; D unresolved. V gave up 5 bases and J gave up 3 bases, with 15 bases separating them. The V gene's germline CDR1 is SEHNR and CDR2 FQNEAQ (reference sequence). This CDR3 contains 15 residues. The CDR3 DNA follows: TGTGCCAGCAGCCCCGGGTTCCCAGCTACAGATACGCAGTATTTT. It codes for CASSPGFPATDTQYF.

The chain has TRBV5-1 and TRBJ1-1; D not resolved. The V end lost 0 bases, the J end lost 4 bases, and 7 bases lay between the germline ends. Germline V gene lookup returns CDR1 SGHRS and CDR2 YFSETQ. CDR3 length equals 13 residues. CDR3 region: CASSLVGTTEAFF. CDR3 DNA: TGCGCCAGCAGCTTGGTGGGAACCACTGAAGCTTTCTTT.

The rearrangement links TRBV5-4 to TRBJ2-1; 8 bases map to TRBD1. Germline trimming cut 2 bases from V and 0 bases from J; bases unmatched to any gene: 13. The germline V gene has CDR1 SGHNT and CDR2 YYREEE (reference sequence). This CDR3 is built from 19 residues. The DNA for the CDR3 is TGTGCCAGCAGCTTCCTCCAGGGGGCCTTTCTGTACTCCTACAATGAGCAGTTCTTC. Translated, it gives CASSFLQGAFLYSYNEQFF.

This clone came up once. This chain uses TRBV7-9 with TRBJ2-1; D is possibly TRBD2 (5 bases). V lost 1 base, J lost 0 bases, and 7 bases lay in between. Germline V CDR1 and CDR2: SEHNR, FQNEAQ (reference sequence). CDR3 length: 15 residues. DNA of the CDR3: TGTGCCAGCAGCTTAGTAACTAGCTCCTACAATGAGCAGTTCTTC. Amino acids: CASSLVTSSYNEQFF.

The chain has TRBV9 and TRBJ2-5; the match to TRBD2 covers 13 bases. Germline V CDR1 and CDR2: SGDLS, YYNGEE. V dropped 4 bases and J dropped 5; count of bases not matched to a gene: 8. The CDR3 runs to 16 residues. CDR3 loop: CASSITSGGAAETQYF. The CDR3 DNA reads TGTGCCAGCAGCATTACTAGCGGGGGGGCCGCGGAGACCCAGTACTTC.

The J gene is TRBJ2-2, the V gene TRBV28; D is possibly TRBD1 (7 bases). Trimming removed 11 bases from V and 5 bases from J, with 18 bases in between. The germline gives CDR1 MDHEN, CDR2 SYDVKM. The CDR3 length is 14 residues. CDR3: CAGQEGRRTGELFF. In DNA, the CDR3 is TGTGCCGGACAGGAGGGGCGAAGAACCGGGGAGCTGTTTTTT.

This chain connects TRBV7-2 to TRBJ1-3; D may be TRBD1 (6 bases). CDR3 length equals 15 residues. Germline V gene data show CDR1 as SGHTA and CDR2 as FQGNSA. V dropped 4 bases and J dropped 1 base, with 11 bases sitting between them. As DNA, the CDR3 is TGTGCCAGCAGCTCCCAGGGGCTTTCTGGAAACACCATATATTTT. As protein: CASSSQGLSGNTIYF.

This clone showed up just once. The chain employs TRBV5-6 and TRBJ2-5, with D unresolved. The CDR3 runs to 13 residues. V lost 0 bases, J lost 2 bases, and 5 bases lay in between. Per the germline V gene, CDR1 is SGHDT and CDR2 is YYEEEE. The CDR3 here is CASSLGGQETQYF. The CDR3 nucleotides are TGTGCCAGCAGCTTGGGGGGACAAGAGACCCAGTACTTC.

This clone was observed at least ten times. The rearrangement joins TRBV6-5 to TRBJ2-7, with D possibly matching TRBD1 (6 bases). Germline loops: CDR1 MNHEY, CDR2 SVGAGI. The germline V and J ends were trimmed by 6 bases and 1 base, with 13 bases remaining between them. This CDR3 has 14 residues. The CDR3 nucleotides read TGTGCCAGCAGCTCCGGGACACATTCCTACGAGCAGTACTTC. Protein sequence: CASSSGTHSYEQYF.